The 5 T cell receptor beta chains reported below all come from one sample, sequenced in a study of cytomegalovirus exposure and HLA in healthy donors. PCR used 60 Vbeta primers and 13 Jbeta primers. Assay used: immunoSEQ multiplex PCR; TCRdb lists only in-frame clones, some missing. The sample yields around 120,000 clones, roughly two thirds seen once. Source material: PBMCs. All receptors derive from a man aged 25 to 40 in good health and CMV-seropositive.

The chain carries TRBV6-1 and TRBJ2-7; no firm D call. This CDR3 is 14 amino acids long. The germline V and J ends were trimmed by 3 bases and 3 bases, with 12 bases remaining between them. Germline V CDR1 and CDR2: MNHNS, SASEGT. CDR3 sequence reads: CASSDLDGYYEQYF. The CDR3 region has the DNA TGTGCCAGCAGTGACCTAGACGGATACTACGAGCAGTACTTC.

The chain employs TRBV5-4 and TRBJ1-2, with a tentative D call TRBD1 (5 bases). The V end lost 2 bases, the J end lost 8 bases, and 16 bases lay between the germline ends. Germline V gene lookup returns CDR1 SGHNT and CDR2 YYREEE (reference sequence). The CDR3 has 14 residues. The CDR3 nucleotides are TGTGCCAGCAGCTTCCCGGACATGGGTTTCGGCTACACCTTC. Protein product: CASSFPDMGFGYTF.

V gene TRBV9 combines with J gene TRBJ2-1; 12 bases align to TRBD2. Germline V gives CDR1 SGDLS, CDR2 YYNGEE. V dropped 4 bases and J dropped 0; count of bases not matched to a gene: 8. The CDR3 is made up of 18 amino acids. This chain's CDR3 is CASSSGLAGSSSYNEQFF. CDR3 bases: TGTGCCAGCAGCTCGGGACTAGCGGGCTCTAGCTCCTACAATGAGCAGTTCTTC.

The chain has TRBV6-5 and TRBJ2-7; D is ambiguous. The V end lost 7 bases, the J end lost 2 bases, and 6 bases lay between the germline ends. Germline lookup yields CDR1 MNHEY and CDR2 SVGAGI. The CDR3 is made up of 11 amino acids. In nucleotides, the CDR3 is TGTGCCAGCAAGCACGCCTACGAGCAGTACTTC. Protein product: CASKHAYEQYF.

CDR3 loop: CASSQEMTGQYTQYF. The CDR3 coding sequence is TGTGCCAGCAGCCAAGAAATGACTGGTCAATATACGCAGTATTTT. The chain carries TRBV4-2 and TRBJ2-3, with D hard to call. Germline CDR1 and CDR2: LGHNA and YNFKEQ. V was pared by 0 bases and J by 7 bases, with 14 bases between. The CDR3 sequence is 15 residues long.